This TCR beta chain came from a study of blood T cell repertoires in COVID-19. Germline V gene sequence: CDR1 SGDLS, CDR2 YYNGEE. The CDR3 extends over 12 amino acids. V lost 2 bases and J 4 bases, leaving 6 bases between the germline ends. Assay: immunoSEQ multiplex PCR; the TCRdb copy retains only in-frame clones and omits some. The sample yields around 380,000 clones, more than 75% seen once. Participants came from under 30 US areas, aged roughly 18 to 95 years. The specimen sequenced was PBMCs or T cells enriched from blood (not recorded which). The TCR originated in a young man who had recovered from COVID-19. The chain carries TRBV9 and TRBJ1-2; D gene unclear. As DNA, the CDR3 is TGTGCCAGCAGCGTCGACACCTATGGCTACACCTTC. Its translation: CASSVDTYGYTF.